This passage covers 8 T cell receptor beta chains from one sample sequenced in a study of T-cell reconstitution after alpha-beta-depleted transplantation in children. Unique molecular identifiers were used in preparing the TCRbeta library. TCRdb independently ran MiXCR on the PCR reads; one entry per CDR3 protein. Altogether under 450,000 distinct CDR3 sequences are present, under 20% being singletons, with the ten largest covering approximately 29%. Sequenced material: PBMCs, mostly from graft donor cells, taken 360 days after TCRalphabeta/CD19-depleted stem cell transplant. These receptors all come from a boy in the first two years of life who had a stem cell transplant for Wiskott-Aldrich syndrome, so the T cells may come from the graft donor.

This clonotype was observed many times. The gene calls are TRBV7-6 and TRBJ2-3, with 8 nucleotides matching TRBD2. The CDR3 has 17 residues. Germline V gene data show CDR1 as SGHVS and CDR2 as FNYEAQ. V lost 1 base to trimming and J lost 0 bases; unmatched junction nucleotides: 6. The CDR3 region is CASSLGPLAASTDTQYF. CDR3 sequence (DNA): TGTGCCAGCAGCTTAGGTCCACTAGCGGCTAGCACAGATACGCAGTATTTT.

The chain combines TRBV27 with TRBJ1-3, with a tentative D call TRBD1 (5 bases). The CDR3 has 18 residues. V dropped 3 bases and J dropped 2 bases, with 20 bases sitting between them. Germline CDR1 MNHEY, CDR2 SMNVEV (reference sequence). CDR3 DNA: TGTGCCAGCAGTTTCCGGGGAGACAGTCGCGGTGCTGGAAACACCATATATTTT. It specifies CASSFRGDSRGAGNTIYF.

Ten or more counts support this clonotype. The gene calls are TRBV10-3 and TRBJ2-3; 9 nucleotides agree with TRBD1. The germline gives CDR1 ENHRY, CDR2 SYGVKD. With V trimmed by 5 bases and J by 5 bases, 11 bases remained unmatched. The CDR3 covers 16 residues. DNA for the CDR3: TGTGCCATCAGTTACTTCGGGACAGGGAGAAAAGATACGCAGTATTTT. Its translation is CAISYFGTGRKDTQYF.

J is TRBJ2-5 and V is TRBV4-2; 13 bases fit TRBD2. This CDR3 comprises 18 residues. Trimming removed 0 bases from V and 4 bases from J; junction bases left unmatched: 8. In germline, CDR1 is LGHNA, CDR2 YNFKEQ. CDR3 coding DNA: TGTGCCAGCAGCCAAGATGAGGGGACTAGCGGGAAGCTAGAGACCCAGTACTTC. It specifies CASSQDEGTSGKLETQYF.

The chain recombines TRBV20-1 with TRBJ2-3, with D perhaps TRBD1 (5 bases). Germline assignment: CDR1 DFQATT and CDR2 SNEGSKA (reference sequence). The CDR3 is 14 residues long. The V and J ends lost 6 bases and 1 base respectively, with 14 bases between them. CDR3 residues: CSAPGSFCTDTQYF. DNA of the CDR3: TGCAGTGCCCCAGGGTCTTTCTGCACAGATACGCAGTATTTT.

The J gene is TRBJ2-3, the V gene TRBV10-3, with 8 bases lining up with TRBD1. CDR1 and CDR2 (germline): ENHRY, SYGVKD. Trimming at V came to 4 bases and at J to 5 bases, leaving 11 bases not matched to a gene. The CDR3 contains 16 residues. Here the CDR3 reads CAISGNLAGGEDTQYF. The CDR3 coding sequence is TGTGCCATCAGTGGGAACCTGGCAGGGGGCGAAGATACGCAGTATTTT.

V gene TRBV11-3 combines with J gene TRBJ2-1, with unresolved D. The CDR3 has 16 amino acids. V gave up 6 bases and J gave up 10 bases, with 25 bases separating them. CDR1 and CDR2 from the germline V gene are SGHNT and YENEEA. The CDR3 reads CASSTSPGARSPEQFF. Written as DNA, the CDR3 is TGTGCCAGCAGTACCAGCCCAGGAGCGAGAAGTCCGGAGCAGTTCTTC. The complete variable domain, with remaining parts taken from reference TRBV11-3 and TRBJ2-1, reads EAGVVQSPRYKIIEKKQPVAFWCNPISGHNTLYWYLQNLGQGPELLIRYENEEAVDDSQLPKDRFSAERLKGVDSTLKIQPAELGDSAVYLCASSTSPGARSPEQFFGPGTRLTVL.

This rearrangement joins TRBV5-1 to TRBJ1-6, with D maybe TRBD1 (5 bases). In germline, CDR1 is SGHRS, CDR2 YFSETQ. This CDR3 has 13 residues. Trimming took off 4 bases at V and 9 bases at J, with 11 bases between the two ends. The CDR3 DNA is TGCGCCAGCAGCCGGGACGATGGTTCACCCCTCCACTTT. This gives the protein CASSRDDGSPLHF.